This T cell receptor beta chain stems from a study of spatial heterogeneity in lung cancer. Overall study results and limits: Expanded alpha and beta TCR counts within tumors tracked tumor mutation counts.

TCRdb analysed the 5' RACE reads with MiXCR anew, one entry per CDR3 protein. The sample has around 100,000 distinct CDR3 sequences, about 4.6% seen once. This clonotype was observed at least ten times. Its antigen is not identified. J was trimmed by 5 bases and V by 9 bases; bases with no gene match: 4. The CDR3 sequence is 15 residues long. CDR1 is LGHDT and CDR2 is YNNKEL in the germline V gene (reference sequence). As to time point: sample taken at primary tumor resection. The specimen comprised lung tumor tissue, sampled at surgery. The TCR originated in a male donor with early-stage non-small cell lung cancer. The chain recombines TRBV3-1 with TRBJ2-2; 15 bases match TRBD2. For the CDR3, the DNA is TGTGCCAGTTCCGGGACTAGCGGGAGGACCGGGGAGCTGTTTTTT. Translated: CASSGTSGRTGELFF.